The 31 T cell receptor beta chains reported below all come from one sample, sequenced in a study of beta chain features in type 1 diabetes. Study-wide points: Shorter TCRB CDR3s, moderately but significantly so, marked every one of the four CD4+ subsets in Type 1 diabetes patients.

Expressed TCRB transcripts were sequenced, since all the RNA that had been isolated was reverse transcribed. Clones were read by immunoSEQ multiplex PCR, and TCRdb kept only the in-frame ones, dropping some. The sample contains about 15,000 clones, around 63% of which appear only once. No antigen has been identified for these receptors. Material for sequencing was Tregs from blood. The receptors here all came from a man aged 25 to 40 with type 1 diabetes.

This chain connects TRBV11-2 to TRBJ2-5; a possible D gene is TRBD2 (5 bases). The DNA matches TRBJ2-7 better at its end, which makes the J call doubtful. CDR1 is SGHAT and CDR2 is FQNNGV in the germline V gene. This CDR3 has 15 amino acids. This CDR3 is CASSLVGDIFYEQYF. CDR3 in DNA: TGTGCCAGCAGCTTAGTGGGAGACATTTTTTACGAGCAGTACTTC.

The chain carries TRBV10-3 and TRBJ1-2; D gene unclear. Germline V gene sequence: CDR1 ENHRY, CDR2 SYGVKD. This CDR3 is 14 amino acids long. Trimming left V 3 bases short and J 6 bases short, with 14 bases between. In DNA, the CDR3 is TGTGCCATCAGTGACCGGGAGCTGGGAAATGGCTACACCTTC. Translated: CAISDRELGNGYTF.

The chain employs TRBV5-4 and TRBJ2-3, with D possibly matching TRBD2 (5 bases). The germline V and J ends were trimmed by 5 bases and 1 base, with 17 bases remaining between them. Germline V gives CDR1 SGHNT, CDR2 YYREEE (reference sequence). This CDR3 is 16 amino acids long. The CDR3 DNA reads TGTGCCAGCAGTTCACCCGCGGGCGGGCGCACAGATACGCAGTATTTT. This encodes CASSSPAGGRTDTQYF. Full variable domain (missing parts from reference TRBV5-4 and TRBJ2-3): ETGVTQSPTHLIKTRGQQVTLRCSSQSGHNTVSWYQQALGQGPQFIFQYYREEENGRGNFPPRFSGLQFPNYSSELNVNALELDDSALYLCASSSPAGGRTDTQYFGPGTRLTVL.

The chain carries TRBV4-2 and TRBJ2-2, with 10 bases identical to TRBD2. V trimming: 5 bases; J trimming: 4 bases; junction bases outside the gene matches: 7. Per germline, CDR1 LGHNA and CDR2 YNFKEQ. The CDR3 contains 16 residues. The CDR3 here is CASSGVSGRVTGELFF. For the CDR3, the DNA is TGTGCCAGCAGCGGGGTGAGCGGGAGGGTCACCGGGGAGCTGTTTTTT.

The gene calls are TRBV29-1 and TRBJ2-5, with 8 bases aligning to TRBD2. V was clipped by 6 bases and J by 5 bases; unmatched bases: 5. The CDR3 consists of 12 residues. The germline gives CDR1 SQVTM, CDR2 ANQGSEA. The CDR3 sequence: CSVPSGRETQYF. The CDR3 bases are TGCAGCGTCCCTAGCGGGCGGGAGACCCAGTACTTC. The complete variable domain, with remaining parts taken from reference TRBV29-1 and TRBJ2-5, reads SAVISQKPSRDICQRGTSLTIQCQVDSQVTMMFWYRQQPGQSLTLIATANQGSEATYESGFVIDKFPISRPNLTFSTLTVSNMSPEDSSIYLCSVPSGRETQYFGPGTRLLVL.

The genes are TRBV2 and TRBJ1-1; D might be TRBD1 (5 bases). CDR3 length equals 14 residues. Germline CDR1 and CDR2: SNHLY and FYNNEI. Trimming cost V 2 bases and J 5 bases, with 12 bases left between them. The CDR3 reads CASSEQGVGTEAFF. CDR3 coding DNA: TGTGCCAGCAGTGAACAAGGGGTGGGTACTGAAGCTTTCTTT.

The V and J genes are TRBV7-9 and TRBJ2-3; 10 bases line up with TRBD2. This CDR3 spans 17 amino acids. V gave up 3 bases and J gave up 1 base; unmatched junction bases: 7. Looked up from germline, CDR1 is SEHNR and CDR2 is FQNEAQ (reference sequence). CDR3: CASSFHLTSGGTDTQYF. DNA for the CDR3: TGTGCCAGCAGCTTTCATCTTACTAGCGGGGGCACAGATACGCAGTATTTT.

The V gene is TRBV30, the J gene TRBJ1-5; TRBD1 agrees at 8 bases. This CDR3 is built from 13 residues. Germline CDR1 GTSNPN, CDR2 SVGIG (reference sequence). The V and J ends lost 3 bases and 7 bases, in that order; junction bases with no gene match: 5. CDR3 sequence reads: CAWRQGDGQPQHF. The CDR3 DNA follows: TGTGCCTGGAGACAGGGGGATGGACAGCCCCAGCATTTT.

The chain recombines TRBV5-5 with TRBJ2-3; maybe TRBD1 (6 bases). Trimming left V 0 bases short and J 4 bases short, with 18 bases between. The CDR3 totals 17 residues. CDR1 is SGHKS and CDR2 is YYEKEE in the germline V gene (reference sequence). As DNA, the CDR3 is TGTGCCAGCAGCTTGGGGTTAGGGGGAATGTTACCAGATACGCAGTATTTT. Translating it yields CASSLGLGGMLPDTQYF.

Comment on this clone: One end of the junction does not line up with germline, which may come from a read error. The J gene is TRBJ2-1, the V gene TRBV7-9, with 7 bases aligning to TRBD1. The germline CDR1 and CDR2 sequences are SEHNR and FQNEAQ (reference sequence). The CDR3 extends over 14 amino acids. The CDR3 protein is CASTLGQVDNEQFF. The DNA for the CDR3 is TGTGCCAGCACCTTAGGACAGGTCGACAATGAGCAGTTCTTC.

The rearrangement joins TRBV6-1 to TRBJ2-7; 9 bases are a match to TRBD1. V was clipped by 4 bases and J by 2 bases; unmatched bases: 12. This CDR3 is built from 17 residues. Germline loops: CDR1 MNHNS, CDR2 SASEGT. The DNA for the CDR3 is TGTGCCAGCAGTGTACGAGTTTCCGGGACAGGGCCCTACGAGCAGTACTTC. This encodes CASSVRVSGTGPYEQYF.

This sequence joins TRBV5-1 and TRBJ1-4; no firm D call. The CDR3 runs 14 residues. Looked up from germline, CDR1 is SGHRS and CDR2 is YFSETQ. V lost 4 bases and J 4 bases, leaving 11 bases between the germline ends. The CDR3 spells CASSLGWSNEKLFF. In DNA, the CDR3 is TGCGCCAGCAGCCTCGGTTGGAGTAATGAAAAACTGTTTTTT.

V and J are TRBV9 and TRBJ1-2, with D possibly TRBD1 on 5 matching bases. V lost 0 bases, J lost 4 bases, and 13 bases lay in between. The length of the CDR3 is 15 residues. From germline, CDR1 is SGDLS and CDR2 YYNGEE. The CDR3 loop is CASSVAPDTGYGYTF. The CDR3 DNA is TGTGCCAGCAGCGTAGCTCCGGACACGGGCTATGGCTACACCTTC. Using reference TRBV9 and TRBJ1-2 for the parts outside the CDR3, the full variable domain is DSGVTQTPKHLITATGQRVTLRCSPRSGDLSVYWYQQSLDQGLQFLIQYYNGEERAKGNILERFSAQQFPDLHSELNLSSLELGDSALYFCASSVAPDTGYGYTFGSGTRLTVV.

This clone was detected a few times. The CDR3 loop reads CASSPGYDQPQHF. The CDR3, as DNA: TGTGCCAGCAGTCCAGGGTATGATCAGCCCCAGCATTTT. The chain has TRBV27 and TRBJ1-5, with D perhaps TRBD1 (5 bases). Germline V gene sequence: CDR1 MNHEY, CDR2 SMNVEV (reference sequence). The length of the CDR3 is 13 residues. Trimming took off 5 bases at V and 5 bases at J, with 10 bases between the two ends.

V is TRBV5-1 and J is TRBJ2-2; 7 bases are shared with TRBD1. J lost 5 bases, V lost 3 bases, and 16 bases had no gene match. This CDR3 has 18 residues. Per the germline V gene, CDR1 is SGHRS and CDR2 is YFSETQ. The CDR3 reads CASSSRTGRKKGTGELFF. In DNA, the CDR3 is TGCGCCAGCAGCTCCCGGACAGGCCGGAAAAAAGGAACCGGGGAGCTGTTTTTT.

The chain links TRBV30 to TRBJ2-1; perhaps TRBD2 as D (5 bases). Trimming took 8 bases from V and 4 from J, leaving 12 bases between them. CDR3 length equals 12 residues. Germline V gene data show CDR1 as GTSNPN and CDR2 as SVGIG (reference sequence). The CDR3 DNA follows: TGTGCCACGTCGCGGGCATACAATGAGCAGTTCTTC. Its translation is CATSRAYNEQFF.

CDR3 region: CASSEVGQRNTEAFF. The CDR3 DNA reads TGTGCCAGCAGTGAAGTGGGACAGCGGAACACTGAAGCTTTCTTT. The rearrangement joins TRBV6-1 to TRBJ1-1, with TRBD1 matching over 7 bases. Germline CDR1 reads MNHNS; CDR2 reads SASEGT. Losses at the gene ends were 1 base for V and 1 base for J; bases not matched to a gene: 3. The CDR3 contains 15 residues.

The chain couples TRBV7-9 to TRBJ2-1; tentatively, D is TRBD2 (6 bases). The V gene's germline CDR1 is SEHNR and CDR2 FQNEAQ (reference sequence). The CDR3 is made up of 15 amino acids. The V and J ends lost 1 base and 6 bases respectively, with 13 bases between them. As DNA, the CDR3 is TGTGCCAGCAGCTTAGACACCGGGAGCTTCAATGAGCAGTTCTTC. Amino acid sequence: CASSLDTGSFNEQFF.

V gene TRBV29-1 combines with J gene TRBJ2-3; D gene ambiguous. V was cut by 4 bases and J by 3 bases, with 14 bases left in between. CDR3 length: 14 amino acids. Per germline, CDR1 SQVTM and CDR2 ANQGSEA. This chain's CDR3 is CSVAEWSRTDTQYF. CDR3 DNA sequence: TGCAGCGTTGCCGAGTGGAGTCGGACAGATACGCAGTATTTT.

The V and J genes are TRBV9 and TRBJ2-5, with TRBD2 matching 9 bases. TRBJ2-7 matches the DNA end more closely, so the J call is doubtful. The CDR3 consists of 16 residues. CDR1 and CDR2 (germline): SGDLS, YYNGEE. The CDR3 sequence: CASSLGAGGPHYEQYF. The CDR3, as DNA: TGTGCCAGCAGCCTCGGTGCGGGAGGGCCTCACTACGAGCAGTACTTC.

The CDR3 sequence: CASSPRQGYNEQFF. The CDR3 region has the DNA TGTGCCAGCAGCCCCCGACAGGGGTATAATGAGCAGTTCTTC. V usage is TRBV7-9 and J usage is TRBJ2-1; 8 nucleotides align to TRBD1. After removal of 5 bases from V and 7 bases from J, the junction contained 7 bases not matched to a gene. Germline V CDR1 and CDR2: SEHNR, FQNEAQ (reference sequence). CDR3 length equals 14 residues.

V is TRBV10-3 and J is TRBJ1-5, with D perhaps TRBD1 (5 bases). This CDR3 is built from 14 residues. The germline V and J ends were trimmed by 6 bases and 2 bases, with 11 bases remaining between them. Germline lookup yields CDR1 ENHRY and CDR2 SYGVKD. CDR3 region: CAIRGGEGNQPQHF. CDR3 DNA: TGTGCCATCAGGGGGGGTGAGGGCAATCAGCCCCAGCATTTT.

This sequence joins TRBV6-5 and TRBJ2-1; 7 nucleotides align to TRBD1. This CDR3 spans 13 amino acids. The germline V gene has CDR1 MNHEY and CDR2 SVGAGI. Trimming at V came to 2 bases and at J to 7 bases, leaving 2 bases not matched to a gene. The CDR3 coding sequence is TGTGCCAGCAGTTACGACAGGGCGAATGAGCAGTTCTTC. Encoded protein: CASSYDRANEQFF.

V usage is TRBV11-3 and J usage is TRBJ2-7, with a tentative D call TRBD2 (7 bases). Germline V CDR1 and CDR2: SGHNT, YENEEA. V lost 7 bases and J 6 bases, leaving 22 bases between the germline ends. This CDR3 is 15 amino acids long. The CDR3, as DNA: TGTGCCAGCACCACGCTGGGGGGGACACGAGCCGAGCAGTACTTC. This codes for CASTTLGGTRAEQYF.

The chain carries TRBV11-2 and TRBJ2-2, with TRBD2 matching over 7 bases. Per the germline V gene, CDR1 is SGHAT and CDR2 is FQNNGV. The CDR3 runs to 16 residues. The trim removed 6 bases at V and 5 bases at J, leaving 12 bases unmatched. CDR3 bases: TGTGCCAGCAGTTCACATCCTAGCGGAGCTACCGGGGAGCTGTTTTTT. It specifies CASSSHPSGATGELFF.

This clone turned up a few times. The V and J genes are TRBV19 and TRBJ2-3; 12 bases align to TRBD2. Germline CDR1 LNHDA, CDR2 SQIVND (reference sequence). The ends lost 6 bases at V and 4 bases at J; junction bases unmatched: 11. The CDR3 spans 17 residues. The CDR3 loop is CASSNPSSGRAPDTQYF. Here the CDR3 DNA reads TGTGCCAGTAGCAACCCTTCTAGCGGGAGGGCACCAGATACGCAGTATTTT. Full variable domain (remainder filled in from reference TRBV19 and TRBJ2-3): DGGITQSPKYLFRKEGQNVTLSCEQNLNHDAMYWYRQDPGQGLRLIYYSQIVNDFQKGDIAEGYSVSREKKESFPLTVTSAQKNPTAFYLCASSNPSSGRAPDTQYFGPGTRLTVL.

The CDR3 region is CAISESNLAGTGELFF. CDR3 in DNA: TGTGCCATCAGTGAGTCGAATCTAGCGGGCACCGGGGAGCTGTTTTTT. V usage is TRBV10-3 and J usage is TRBJ2-2; 8 positions agree with TRBD2. This CDR3 comprises 16 residues. The germline V gene has CDR1 ENHRY and CDR2 SYGVKD. J lost 4 bases, V lost 0 bases, and 4 bases had no gene match.

This rearrangement joins TRBV19 to TRBJ2-7; 7 bases fit TRBD1. Germline CDR1 LNHDA, CDR2 SQIVND (reference sequence). The CDR3 spans 17 residues. The J segment lost 0 bases and the V segment lost 5 bases, leaving 13 bases of the junction unmatched. CDR3: CASSPGGAHGASYEQYF. CDR3 sequence (DNA): TGTGCCAGTAGTCCAGGGGGAGCCCACGGGGCCTCCTACGAGCAGTACTTC.

This chain connects TRBV25-1 to TRBJ2-5; 8 bases fit TRBD2. The J call may be mistaken, given a closer DNA end match to TRBJ2-7. Germline assignment: CDR1 MGHDK and CDR2 SYGVNS. The CDR3 runs 15 residues. CDR3 sequence (DNA): TGTGCCAGCAGTGAATACAAGCGGGGGACCTACGAGCAGTACTTC. This translates into CASSEYKRGTYEQYF.

The CDR3 loop reads CASGLYDRRSPDREGQETQYF. The CDR3 DNA reads TGTGCTAGTGGTTTGTACGATCGACGATCACCGGACAGGGAGGGCCAAGAGACCCAGTACTTC. The V and J genes are TRBV12-5 and TRBJ2-5; possible D gene TRBD1, 8 bases. The CDR3 sequence is 21 residues long. V lost 2 bases to trimming and J lost 1 base, with 29 bases between them. Germline CDR1 is LGHNT and CDR2 is FRNRAP. Full variable domain (missing parts from reference TRBV12-5 and TRBJ2-5): DARVTQTPRHKVTEMGQEVTMRCQPILGHNTVFWYRQTMMQGLELLAYFRNRAPLDDSGMPKDRFSAEMPDATLATLKIQPSEPRDSAVYFCASGLYDRRSPDREGQETQYFGPGTRLLVL.

V is TRBV6-6 and J is TRBJ2-5; 12 bases match TRBD2. Per germline, CDR1 MNHNY and CDR2 SVGAGI (reference sequence). Losses at the gene ends were 5 bases for V and 5 bases for J; bases not matched to a gene: 6. The CDR3 is 15 residues long. CDR3 in amino acids: CASSIRLAGVETQYF. The CDR3 nucleotides read TGTGCCAGCAGTATCCGACTAGCGGGAGTTGAGACCCAGTACTTC.